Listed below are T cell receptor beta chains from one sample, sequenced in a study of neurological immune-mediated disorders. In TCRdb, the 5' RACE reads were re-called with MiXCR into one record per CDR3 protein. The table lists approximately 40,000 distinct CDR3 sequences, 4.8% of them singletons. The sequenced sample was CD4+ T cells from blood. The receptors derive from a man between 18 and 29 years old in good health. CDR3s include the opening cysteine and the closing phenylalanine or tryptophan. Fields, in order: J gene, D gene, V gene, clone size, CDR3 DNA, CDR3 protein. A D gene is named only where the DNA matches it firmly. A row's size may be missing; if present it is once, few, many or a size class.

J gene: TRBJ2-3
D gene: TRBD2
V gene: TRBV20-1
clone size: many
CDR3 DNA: TGCAGTGCTGGGGGAGGGGCGAAGACAGATACGCAGTATTTT
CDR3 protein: CSAGGGAKTDTQYF

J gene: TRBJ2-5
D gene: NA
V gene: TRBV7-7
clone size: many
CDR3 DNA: TGTGCTAGCAGCGCTGGGGGCCCCGGAGGGGGGACCCAGTACTTC
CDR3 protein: CASSAGGPGGGTQYF

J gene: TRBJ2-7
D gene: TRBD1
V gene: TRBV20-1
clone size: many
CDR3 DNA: TGCAGTGCTAGTCACTGGGACAGGAGCTCCTACGAGCAGTACTTC
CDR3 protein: CSASHWDRSSYEQYF

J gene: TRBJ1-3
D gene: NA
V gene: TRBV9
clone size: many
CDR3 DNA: TGTGCCAGCAGCGGAAGGGATTCTGGAAACACCATATATTTT
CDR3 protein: CASSGRDSGNTIYF

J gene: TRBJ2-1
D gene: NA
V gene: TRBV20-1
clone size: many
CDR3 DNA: TGCAGTGCTGTCGGGTGGGGGGCTGGGGGGAATGAGCAGTTCTTC
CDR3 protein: CSAVGWGAGGNEQFF

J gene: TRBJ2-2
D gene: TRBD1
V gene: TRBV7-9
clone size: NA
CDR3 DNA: TGTGCCAGCAGCGACAGGGTGCCCCCCGCCGGGGAGATGTTTTTT
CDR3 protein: CASSDRVPPAGEMFF

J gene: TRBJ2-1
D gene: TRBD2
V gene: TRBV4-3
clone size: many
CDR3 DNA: TGCGCCAGCAGCCAAGATATGATAGCGGGGGGGAGGCCGCAGTTCTTC
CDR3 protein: CASSQDMIAGGRPQFF

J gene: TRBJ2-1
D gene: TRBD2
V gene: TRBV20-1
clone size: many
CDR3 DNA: TGCAGTGCTCCCCGACTAGCGGGGGGCAATGAGCAGTTCTTC
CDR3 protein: CSAPRLAGGNEQFF

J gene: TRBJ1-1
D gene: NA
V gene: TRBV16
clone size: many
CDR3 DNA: TGTGCCAGCAGCCAACCCCCCGGGAACACTGAAGCTTTCTTT
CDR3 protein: CASSQPPGNTEAFF

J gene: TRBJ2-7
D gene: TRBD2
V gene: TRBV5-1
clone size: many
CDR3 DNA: TGCGCCAGCAGCCCCTCTAGCGGGGGCGATACCTACGAGCAGTACTTC
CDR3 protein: CASSPSSGGDTYEQYF

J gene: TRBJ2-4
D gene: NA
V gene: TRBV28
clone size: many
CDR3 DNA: TGTGCCAGCAGCCAGATCCTCGCGGGCAAAAACATTCAGTACTTC
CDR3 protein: CASSQILAGKNIQYF

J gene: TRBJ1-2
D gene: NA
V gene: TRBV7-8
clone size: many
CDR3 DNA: TGTGCCAGCAGCTCCCAGGGGCACGGAACGTTTAACTATGGCTACACCTTC
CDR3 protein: CASSSQGHGTFNYGYTF

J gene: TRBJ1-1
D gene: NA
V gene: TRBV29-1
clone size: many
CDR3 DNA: TGCAGCGTTGACGCCCGACCCGGGTTGGACACTTCTGAAGCTTTCTTT
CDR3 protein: CSVDARPGLDTSEAFF

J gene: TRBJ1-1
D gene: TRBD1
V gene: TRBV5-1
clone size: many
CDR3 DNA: TGCGCCAGCAGCTTACAGGGGAATAACCTCGGGGCGAACACTGAAGCTTTCTTT
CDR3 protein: CASSLQGNNLGANTEAFF

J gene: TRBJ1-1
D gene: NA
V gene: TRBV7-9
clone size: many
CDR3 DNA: TGTGCCAGCAGCTTAGGTTTACGGGGGGCCCATAACACTGAAGCTTTCTTT
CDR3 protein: CASSLGLRGAHNTEAFF

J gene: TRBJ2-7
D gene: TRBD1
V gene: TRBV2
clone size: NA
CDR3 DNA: TGTGCCATCAGCGAGGACAGGGGGCTTTACGAGCAGTACTTC
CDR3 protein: CAISEDRGLYEQYF

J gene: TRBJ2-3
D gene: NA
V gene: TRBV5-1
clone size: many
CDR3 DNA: TGCGCCAGCAGCTTGGCCTGGGGGGGGGCCTCGGCAGATACGCAGTATTTT
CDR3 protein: CASSLAWGGASADTQYF

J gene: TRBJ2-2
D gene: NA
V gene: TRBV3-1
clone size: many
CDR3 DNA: TGTGCCAGCAGCTCGACAGAAACCGGCCAGTGGGAGCTGTTTTTT
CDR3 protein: CASSSTETGQWELFF

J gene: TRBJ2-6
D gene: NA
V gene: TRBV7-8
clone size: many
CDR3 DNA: TGTGCCAGCAGCTTAGTCCCCTCCTTTGGGGCCAACGTCCTGACTTTC
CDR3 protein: CASSLVPSFGANVLTF

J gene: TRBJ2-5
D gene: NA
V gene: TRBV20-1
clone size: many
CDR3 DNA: TGCAGTGCTTCCAGGCCAACAGGGTCCCAAGAGACCCAGTACTTC
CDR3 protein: CSASRPTGSQETQYF

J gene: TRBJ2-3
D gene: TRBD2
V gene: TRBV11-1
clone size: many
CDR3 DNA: TGTGCCAGCAGGCGCGGGGGGGCGGAAGATACGCAGTATTTT
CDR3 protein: CASRRGGAEDTQYF

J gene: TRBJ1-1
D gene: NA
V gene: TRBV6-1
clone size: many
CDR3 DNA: TGTGCCAGCAGAACTAGTTTGGGGAACACTGAAGCTTTCTTT
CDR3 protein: CASRTSLGNTEAFF

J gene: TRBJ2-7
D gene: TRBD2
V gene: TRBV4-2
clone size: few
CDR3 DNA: TGTGCCAGCAGCCAAGAGGGACTAGCGGGCGACCCCTACGAGCAGTACTTC
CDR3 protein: CASSQEGLAGDPYEQYF

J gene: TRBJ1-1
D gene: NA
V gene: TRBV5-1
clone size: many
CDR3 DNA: TGCGCCAGCAGAAGATTTTGGTTGGACACTGAAGCTTTCTTT
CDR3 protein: CASRRFWLDTEAFF

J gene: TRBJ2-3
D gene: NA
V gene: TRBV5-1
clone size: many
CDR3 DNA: TGCGCCAGCAGCTTGGGGGGAAGCACAGATACGCAGTATTTT
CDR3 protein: CASSLGGSTDTQYF

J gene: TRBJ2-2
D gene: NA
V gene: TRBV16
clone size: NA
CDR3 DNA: TGTGCCAGCAGCCCCCCGGGGAAGCTCGACACCGGGGAGCTGTTTTTT
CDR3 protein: CASSPPGKLDTGELFF

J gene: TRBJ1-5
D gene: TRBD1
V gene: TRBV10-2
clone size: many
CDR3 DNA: TGCGCCAGCAGGGACAGGGTGGGTCAGCCCCAGCATTTT
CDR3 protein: CASRDRVGQPQHF

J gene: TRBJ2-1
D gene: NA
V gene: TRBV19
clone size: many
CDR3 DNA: TGTGCCAGTAGTAATCGACCCCGGGGCGCGGATGAGCAGTTCTTC
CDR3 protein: CASSNRPRGADEQFF

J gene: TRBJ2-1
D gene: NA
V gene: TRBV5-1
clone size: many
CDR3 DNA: TGCGCCAGCAGCTTGATAACCCTGACAAATGAGCAGTTCTTC
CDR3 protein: CASSLITLTNEQFF

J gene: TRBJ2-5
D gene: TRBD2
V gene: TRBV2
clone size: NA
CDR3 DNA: TGTGCCAGCAGTGAAAGGCGGGGGGGCGAGGAGACCCAGTACTTC
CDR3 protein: CASSERRGGEETQYF

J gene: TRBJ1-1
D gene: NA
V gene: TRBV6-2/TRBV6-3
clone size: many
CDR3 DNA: TGTGCCAGCAGTCCACATGACACCCTGAACACTGAAGCTTTCTTT
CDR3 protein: CASSPHDTLNTEAFF

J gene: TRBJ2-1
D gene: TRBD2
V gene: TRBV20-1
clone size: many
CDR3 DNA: TGCAGTGCTAGAACTAGCGGGGAGCAGTTCTTC
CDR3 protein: CSARTSGEQFF

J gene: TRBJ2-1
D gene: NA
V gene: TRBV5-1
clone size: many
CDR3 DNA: TGCGCCAGCACTAACCAAGGGGAGCAGTTCTTC
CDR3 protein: CASTNQGEQFF

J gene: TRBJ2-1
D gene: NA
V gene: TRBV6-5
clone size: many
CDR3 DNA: TGTGCCAGCAGTCCTAGAGGGTATGAGCAGTTCTTC
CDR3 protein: CASSPRGYEQFF

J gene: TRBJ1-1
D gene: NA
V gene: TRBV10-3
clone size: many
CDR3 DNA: TGTGCCATTGCCCTCTTAGACACTCCGAACACTGAAGCTTTCTTT
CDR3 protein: CAIALLDTPNTEAFF

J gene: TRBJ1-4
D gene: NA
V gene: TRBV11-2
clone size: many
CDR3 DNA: TGTGCCAGCAGCTTTGTGGCCCTGGGGGAAAAACTGTTTTTT
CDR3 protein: CASSFVALGEKLFF

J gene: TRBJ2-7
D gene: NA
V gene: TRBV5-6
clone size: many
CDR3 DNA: TGTGCCAGCACCCCTTGGGATCTCTACGAGCAGTACTTC
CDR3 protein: CASTPWDLYEQYF

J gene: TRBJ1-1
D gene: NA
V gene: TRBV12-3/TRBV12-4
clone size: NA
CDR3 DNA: NA
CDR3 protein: CASSFYICSARGQGSLNTEAFF

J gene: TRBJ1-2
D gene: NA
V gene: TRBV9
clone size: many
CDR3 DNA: TGTGCCAGCAGCGTAGATTCAGTTCCGCGAGGCTACACCTTC
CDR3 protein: CASSVDSVPRGYTF

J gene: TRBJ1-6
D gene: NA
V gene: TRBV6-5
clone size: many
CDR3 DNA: TGTGCCAGCAGTTACATAGACCCGGGGGGGAATTCACCCCTCCACTTT
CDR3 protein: CASSYIDPGGNSPLHF

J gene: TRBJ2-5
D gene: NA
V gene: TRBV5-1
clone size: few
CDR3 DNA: TGCGCCAGCAGCTTGTGGTTTAGGGACGTACGAAAAGAGACCCAGTACTTC
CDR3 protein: CASSLWFRDVRKETQYF

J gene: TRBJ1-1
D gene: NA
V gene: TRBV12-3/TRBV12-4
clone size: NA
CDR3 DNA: TGTGCCAGCAGTTTACCGCAAGGCACTGAAGCTTTCTTT
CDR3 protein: CASSLPQGTEAFF

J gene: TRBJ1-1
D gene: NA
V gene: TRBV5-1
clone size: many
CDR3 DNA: TGCGCCAGCAGCGACGCAGGGAGAACTGAAGCTTTCTTT
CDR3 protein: CASSDAGRTEAFF

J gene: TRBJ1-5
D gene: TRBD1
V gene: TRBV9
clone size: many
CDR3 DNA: TGTGCCAGCAGCCTTGGACAGGGAGGCGCTCAGCCCCAGCATTTT
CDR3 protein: CASSLGQGGAQPQHF

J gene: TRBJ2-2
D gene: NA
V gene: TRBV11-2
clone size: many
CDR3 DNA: TGTGCCAGCAGCTTTTTTGGGGATGGGAACACCGGGGAGCTGTTTTTT
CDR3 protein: CASSFFGDGNTGELFF

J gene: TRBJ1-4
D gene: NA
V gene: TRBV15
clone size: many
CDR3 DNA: TGTGCCACCAGCAGGTTGAGCTGGCCGGATGAAAAACTGTTTTTT
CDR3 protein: CATSRLSWPDEKLFF